These 6 T cell receptor beta chains were all obtained from the same sample, sequenced in a study of CD39 and CD103 CD8 tumor-infiltrating T cells. The repertoire was sequenced with immunoSEQ multiplex PCR; TCRdb's copy has only in-frame clones and lacks some. Of more than 15,000 clones listed, 80% to 95% were seen once; the top ten hold 4.3%. The sample consisted of CD8+ T cells sorted from blood. The subset: total memory CD8 T cells (CD45RA-CCR7+/-) from blood or uninvolved lymph node. The receptors stem from a human donor with head and neck squamous cell carcinoma.

This clone appeared once. The chain couples TRBV19 to TRBJ2-6, with TRBD1 matching over 7 bases. The CDR3 totals 16 residues. Germline values: CDR1 LNHDA, CDR2 SQIVND (reference sequence). J was trimmed by 2 bases and V by 0 bases; bases with no gene match: 1. The DNA for the CDR3 is TGTGCCAGTAGTATAGACCAGGGGGCTGGGGCCAACGTCCTGACTTTC. Amino acids: CASSIDQGAGANVLTF.

The CDR3 sequence is CASSGLAGGTDTQYF. DNA of the CDR3: TGTGCCAGCAGCGGACTAGCGGGGGGGACAGATACGCAGTATTTT. The genes are TRBV2 and TRBJ2-3, with 15 bases lining up with TRBD2. The CDR3 is 15 amino acids. Germline V lookup: CDR1 SNHLY, CDR2 FYNNEI. Losses at the gene ends were 6 bases for V and 3 bases for J; bases not matched to a gene: 1.

This rearrangement joins TRBV28 to TRBJ2-7; D may match TRBD1 or TRBD2 (7 bases each). The V end lost 2 bases, the J end lost 0 bases, and 20 bases lay between the germline ends. Germline V gene sequence: CDR1 MDHEN, CDR2 SYDVKM. The CDR3 runs 18 residues. CDR3 sequence reads: CASSLRSSRGGPSYEQYF. CDR3 sequence (DNA): TGTGCCAGCAGTTTACGAAGTTCCAGGGGGGGCCCCTCCTACGAGCAGTACTTC.

The chain couples TRBV5-1 to TRBJ2-1, with D maybe TRBD1 (5 bases). The germline gives CDR1 SGHRS, CDR2 YFSETQ. CDR3 size: 14 residues. The ends were cut back, 2 bases at V and 8 bases at J, with 14 bases in the middle. CDR3 residues: CASSLGRVQDEQFF. In DNA, the CDR3 is TGCGCCAGCAGCTTAGGCAGGGTTCAAGATGAGCAGTTCTTC.

The rearrangement links TRBV7-9 to TRBJ2-2, with 12 bases fitting TRBD2. V lost 0 bases to trimming and J lost 5 bases; unmatched junction nucleotides: 4. Germline-derived CDR1 and CDR2 are SEHNR and FQNEAQ (reference sequence). The CDR3 runs to 17 residues. The DNA for the CDR3 is TGTGCCAGCAGCTTAGCGACTAGCGGGGGTGCAACCGGGGAGCTGTTTTTT. This gives the protein CASSLATSGGATGELFF.

The chain carries TRBV4-1 and TRBJ1-2, with TRBD1 matching over 9 bases. CDR1 MGHRA and CDR2 YSYEKL come from the germline V gene. CDR3 length equals 15 residues. V lost 2 bases, J lost 2 bases, and 3 bases stayed unmatched. CDR3 nucleotide sequence: TGCGCCAGCAGCCAACCGGGACAGGGAAACTATGGCTACACCTTC. Translation: CASSQPGQGNYGYTF.